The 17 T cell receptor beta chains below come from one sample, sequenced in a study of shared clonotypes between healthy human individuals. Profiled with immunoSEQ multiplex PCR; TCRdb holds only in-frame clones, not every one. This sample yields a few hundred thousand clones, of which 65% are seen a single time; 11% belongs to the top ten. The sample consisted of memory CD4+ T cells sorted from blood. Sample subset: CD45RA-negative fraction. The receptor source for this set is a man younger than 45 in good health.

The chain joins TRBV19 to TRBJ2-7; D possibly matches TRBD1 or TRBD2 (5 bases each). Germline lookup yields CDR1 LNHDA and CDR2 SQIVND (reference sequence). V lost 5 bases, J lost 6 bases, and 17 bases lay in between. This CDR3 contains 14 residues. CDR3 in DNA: TGTGCCAGTAGTCCAGAGGGACGGGTTTCCGAGCAGTACTTC. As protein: CASSPEGRVSEQYF.

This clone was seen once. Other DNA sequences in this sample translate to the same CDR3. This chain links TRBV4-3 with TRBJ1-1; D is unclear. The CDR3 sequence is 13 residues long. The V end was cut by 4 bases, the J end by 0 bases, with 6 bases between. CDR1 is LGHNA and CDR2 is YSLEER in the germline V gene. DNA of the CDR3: TGCGCCAGCAGCCGCGCAGTGAACACTGAAGCTTTCTTT. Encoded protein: CASSRAVNTEAFF.

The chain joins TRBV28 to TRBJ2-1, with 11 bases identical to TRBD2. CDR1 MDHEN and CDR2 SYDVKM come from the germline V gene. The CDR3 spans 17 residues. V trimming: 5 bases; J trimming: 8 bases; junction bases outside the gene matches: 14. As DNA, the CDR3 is TGTGCCAGCAGTCCAAGCCGACTAGCGGGATTATCATATGAGCAGTTCTTC. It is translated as CASSPSRLAGLSYEQFF.

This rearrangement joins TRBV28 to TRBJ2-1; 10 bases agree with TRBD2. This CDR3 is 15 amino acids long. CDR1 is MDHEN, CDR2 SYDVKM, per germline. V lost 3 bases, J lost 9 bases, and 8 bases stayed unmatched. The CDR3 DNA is TGTGCCAGCAGTTTCCTAGCGGGAGATTTTGGTGAGCAGTTCTTC. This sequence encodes CASSFLAGDFGEQFF.

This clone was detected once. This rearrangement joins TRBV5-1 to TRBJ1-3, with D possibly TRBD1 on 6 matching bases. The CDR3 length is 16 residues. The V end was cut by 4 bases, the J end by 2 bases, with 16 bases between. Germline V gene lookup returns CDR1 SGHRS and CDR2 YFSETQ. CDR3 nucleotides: TGCGCCAGCAGCCCGGGCAGGGGCAGAACTGGAAACACCATATATTTT. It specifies CASSPGRGRTGNTIYF.

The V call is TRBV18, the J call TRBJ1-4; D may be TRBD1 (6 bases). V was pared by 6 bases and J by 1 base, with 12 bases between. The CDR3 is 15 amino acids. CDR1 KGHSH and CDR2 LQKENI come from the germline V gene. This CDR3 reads CASSQGSLTNEKLFF. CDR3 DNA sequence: TGTGCCAGCTCTCAGGGGAGTTTAACTAATGAAAAACTGTTTTTT.

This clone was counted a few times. The chain's CDR3 is CATSRGGVDEQYF. Here the CDR3 DNA reads TGTGCCACCAGCAGAGGGGGGGTGGACGAGCAGTACTTC. This rearrangement joins TRBV15 to TRBJ2-7; TRBD2 might be the D (6 bases). Deletions cut 1 base from V and 5 bases from J, with 9 bases between. The CDR3 is 13 residues long. Germline values: CDR1 LNHNV, CDR2 YYDKDF (reference sequence).

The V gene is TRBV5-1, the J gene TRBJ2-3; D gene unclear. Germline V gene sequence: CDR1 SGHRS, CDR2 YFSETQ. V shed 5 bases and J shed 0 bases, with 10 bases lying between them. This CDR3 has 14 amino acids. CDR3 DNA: TGCGCCAGCAGGCCCGCGGAGAGCACAGATACGCAGTATTTT. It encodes CASRPAESTDTQYF.

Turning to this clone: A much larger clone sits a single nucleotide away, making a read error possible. CDR3: CASSIEPAGAEQFF. The DNA of the CDR3 is TGTGCCAGCAGCATTGAACCAGCGGGAGCCGAGCAGTTCTTC. The rearrangement uses TRBV5-4 and TRBJ2-1; 8 positions agree with TRBD2. Germline loops: CDR1 SGHNT, CDR2 YYREEE (reference sequence). The CDR3 is made up of 14 amino acids. V shed 4 bases and J 10 bases; nucleotides not matched to a gene: 10.

CDR3 residues: CASSEAAYSYEQYF. The CDR3 coding sequence is TGCGCCAGCAGCGAAGCGGCCTACTCCTACGAGCAGTACTTC. The chain carries TRBV5-1 and TRBJ2-7, with D maybe TRBD2 (5 bases). The CDR3 covers 14 residues. Deletions cut 4 bases from V and 0 bases from J, with 11 bases between. The germline CDR1 and CDR2 sequences are SGHRS and YFSETQ.

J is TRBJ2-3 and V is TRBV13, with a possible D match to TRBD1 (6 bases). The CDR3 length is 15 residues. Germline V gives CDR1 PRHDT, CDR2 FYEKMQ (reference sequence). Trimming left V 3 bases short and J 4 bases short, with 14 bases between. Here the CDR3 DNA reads TGTGCCAGCAGCTTCTCTGGGGGCGGGCCAGATACGCAGTATTTT. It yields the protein CASSFSGGGPDTQYF.

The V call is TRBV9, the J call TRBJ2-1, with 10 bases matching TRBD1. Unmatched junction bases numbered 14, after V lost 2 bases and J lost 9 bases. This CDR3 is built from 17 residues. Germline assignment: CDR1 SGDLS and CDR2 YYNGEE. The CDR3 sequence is CASSVSWGQGQLGEQFF. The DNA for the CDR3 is TGTGCCAGCAGCGTCAGTTGGGGACAGGGGCAATTGGGTGAGCAGTTCTTC.

The CDR3 here is CASSYGKTSGANEQFF. CDR3 in DNA: TGTGCCAGCAGTTACGGAAAGACTAGCGGAGCCAATGAGCAGTTCTTC. The gene calls are TRBV6-5 and TRBJ2-1, with 9 bases aligning to TRBD2. Germline assignment: CDR1 MNHEY and CDR2 SVGAGI. V shed 2 bases, J shed 6 bases, and the junction held 8 bases outside the gene matches. The CDR3 extends over 16 amino acids.

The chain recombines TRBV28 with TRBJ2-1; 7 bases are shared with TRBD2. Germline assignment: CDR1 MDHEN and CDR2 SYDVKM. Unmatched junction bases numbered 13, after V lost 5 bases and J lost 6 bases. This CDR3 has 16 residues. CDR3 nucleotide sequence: TGTGCCAGCAGTCCCCCACTATCGGGGAGGGCCAATGAGCAGTTCTTC. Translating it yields CASSPPLSGRANEQFF.

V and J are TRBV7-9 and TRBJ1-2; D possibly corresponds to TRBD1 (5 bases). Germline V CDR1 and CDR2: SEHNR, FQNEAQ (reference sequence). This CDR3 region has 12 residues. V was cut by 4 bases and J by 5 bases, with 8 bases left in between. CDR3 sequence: CASSSGAYGYTF. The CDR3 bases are TGTGCCAGCAGCTCTGGGGCTTATGGCTACACCTTC.

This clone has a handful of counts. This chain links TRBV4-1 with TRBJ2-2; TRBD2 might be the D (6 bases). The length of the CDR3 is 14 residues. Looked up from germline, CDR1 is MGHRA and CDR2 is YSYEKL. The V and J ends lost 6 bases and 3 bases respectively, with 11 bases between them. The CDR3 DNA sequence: TGCGCCAGCAGTCGGGACTCTTACACCGGGGAGCTGTTTTTT. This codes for CASSRDSYTGELFF.

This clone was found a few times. This CDR3 is CSVAGQGELRTEAFF. CDR3 DNA: TGCAGCGTTGCGGGACAGGGGGAGTTGAGGACTGAAGCTTTCTTT. The chain has TRBV29-1 and TRBJ1-1; 11 bases agree with TRBD1. The germline V gene has CDR1 SQVTM and CDR2 ANQGSEA. CDR3 size: 15 residues. J gave up 5 bases and V 4 bases, and 9 bases lay outside the gene matches.